The present entry profiles one T cell receptor (beta chain) with its context. Its antigen has not been determined. Per-base quality was not reported, and no clone a single base away is much larger than it. Taken from cysteine to phenylalanine, the CDR3 has 14 residues. Just the 42-base CDR3 DNA is kept, in frame starting at base 1. CDR1 and CDR2 are read off the germline V gene (reference sequence) as MNHNY and SVGAGI. V lost 5 bases and J lost 5 bases; the stretch between them is 16 bases long. Ficoll-Paque density gradient centrifugation was used to isolate PBMCs. The sample belongs to a study of T-cell memory formation after mild COVID-19 (dated by TCRdb to 2020 to 2022). About the full investigation: TCR sequence clusters from the two donors were found to be largely donor specific. In a couple of donors, T-cell clones that expanded and contracted after mild COVID-19 were tracked by sequencing TCRalpha and TCRbeta repertoires over time. Two young, previously healthy adult volunteers, one female and one male, were included in the cohort. What the authors observed across the whole study: Contracting CD4+ clones appeared mostly in the CM and EM memory subsets, whereas CD8+ clones were enriched in EMRA. The study included only a couple of mild cases, and larger cohorts that include severe cases with pre-infection samples were judged to be necessary. Clones that contracted from day 15 to 85 showed balanced CD4/CD8 phenotypes, whereas a second wave of clones that expanded from day 15 to 37 leaned towards CD4+. SARS-CoV-2 specificity was not confirmed for the second-wave clones peaking on day 37. Some responding clones were detected in pre-infection memory, which suggested that pre-existing cross-reactive memory T cells had joined the SARS-CoV-2 response.

Sequenced on an Illumina NovaSeq 6000. cDNA libraries for TCRalpha and TCRbeta were prepared by 5'RACE using constant-segment primers, with sample barcodes and unique molecular identifiers added. RNA was extracted from every sample with Trizol reagent. Library amplification was performed in two PCR steps, and a second sample barcode and Illumina TruSeq adapters were introduced in the second step. Sequencing of libraries was performed on an Illumina NovaSeq with 2 x 150 bp paired-end reads. In the paper's pipeline: With migec v1.2.7, reads were demultiplexed and then collapsed into UMI-guided consensus sequences. Using mixcr v2.1.11, the UMI consensuses were aligned to TRA and TRB V and J templates and assembled into clonotypes. Expanded or contracted clonotypes were those called significant by both edgeR and NoisET, with noise models trained on biological replicates. edgeR calls used a false discovery rate-adjusted p below 0.01 and a log2 fold-change threshold of 1. PCA with hierarchical clustering of max-normalized trajectories of the 1000 most abundant clonotypes was used as exploratory dynamics analysis. The CD4 or CD8 phenotype of responding clones was assigned using the separately sequenced CD4+ and CD8+ repertoires. TCRdb applied fastp at Q25 and MiXCR to the public reads, then kept only in-frame beta chains. Records with the same CDR3 protein are collapsed into one entry carrying the most frequent genes and DNA. The V and J calls here are based on TCRdb, not the publication. This sample comprises about 430,000 distinct CDR3 sequences, roughly a quarter of them detected only once. The ten top clones hold roughly 9.7% of the sample.

The sequence joins TRBV6-6 to TRBJ2-7; the D segment is perhaps TRBD1 or TRBD2, each sharing 5 matched bases. The source of this sequence is an adult woman who had mild COVID-19 (a few samples of this study predate the infection). The sample titles of this study are shuffled in the database, so cell type and time point are left out; the donor was told from shared clones. The sequencing input was PBMCs or a T cell subset sorted from them (not recorded which). The CDR3 protein: CASSHSPLGDEQYF. The base sequence is TGTGCCAGCAGTCATTCCCCCCTGGGGGACGAGCAGTACTTC.